A selection of T cell receptor beta chains follows, all from one sample in a study of graft-versus-host responses after intestinal transplantation. No antigen has been assigned to these receptors. This table comes from immunoSEQ multiplex PCR, and its TCRdb copy is limited to in-frame clones, with some not included. Of some 90,000 clones in the sample, about 90% are singletons; the top ten hold approximately 0.4%. Sequences were derived from unstimulated CD8+ T cells sorted from spleen or lymph node cells, sampled before transplant. These receptor sequences come from a human donor who was the organ donor for an intestinal transplant. The CDR3 runs from the conserved cysteine through the conserved F or W.

V gene	J gene	CDR3 protein
TRBV13	TRBJ1-1	CASSFYPRDF
TRBV6-6	TRBJ1-2	CASRAYYGYTF
TRBV19	TRBJ1-5	CASSTSRFNQPQHF
TRBV11-2	TRBJ2-7	CASSLDLLYEQYF
TRBV19	TRBJ2-3	CASSSKDFLISHTDTQYF
TRBV5-1	TRBJ1-1	CASSHQGFGNTEAFF
TRBV15	TRBJ1-6	CATSRERGGYSPLHF
TRBV9	TRBJ1-1	CASSQTGVAALEAFF
TRBV7-9	TRBJ2-1	CASSSSGVPYNEQFF
TRBV11-2	TRBJ1-5	CASSLGSQPQHF
TRBV19	TRBJ1-2	CASSTRSGALYGYTF
TRBV9	TRBJ1-2	CASSVPSGTGQGTYGYTF
TRBV19	TRBJ1-1	CASSNGQGGIMNTEAFF
TRBV29-1	TRBJ2-2	CSVESTSGGPWGELFF
TRBV5-1	TRBJ2-7	CASSFLSNSGGWYEQYF
TRBV5-1	TRBJ2-3	CASSFLAGGQETDTQYF
TRBV19	-	CASSMGRAYEQYF
TRBV7-2	TRBJ1-1	CASSSIEGIGRGTEAFF
TRBV28	TRBJ1-5	CASSFRTLGQPQHF
TRBV28	TRBJ2-5	CASSTSGNKGQYF
TRBV28	TRBJ1-1	CASSLLRENTEAFF
TRBV5-1	TRBJ2-7	CASSLASGGTYEQYF
TRBV4-3	TRBJ2-3	CASSQEAGGTSTDTQYF
TRBV7-6	TRBJ2-3	CASSLRLAGVGDTQYF
TRBV19	TRBJ1-6	CASSMMGPYNSPLHF
TRBV28	TRBJ1-1	CASSFAGNTEAFF
TRBV5-6	TRBJ1-1	CASSLIRANTEAFF
TRBV27	TRBJ2-1	CAIPLSGGVRFNEQFF
TRBV4-2	TRBJ2-7	CASSQETGGAYEQYF
TRBV7-9	TRBJ2-3	CASSFGGDTQYF
TRBV14	TRBJ2-3	CASSQETWHTQYF
TRBV6-5	TRBJ1-5	CASRLRQDSNQPQHF
TRBV19	TRBJ2-5	CASSMGALRGGETQYF
TRBV4-1	TRBJ2-7	CASSYDRDYEQYF
TRBV7-2	TRBJ2-7	CASSLVGQGSYEQYF
TRBV6-1	TRBJ1-1	CASSHTVNTEAFF
TRBV5-1	TRBJ2-3	CASSLGFASGGVTDTQYF
TRBV6-5	TRBJ1-1	CASSPDPRAEAFF
TRBV29-1	TRBJ2-1	CSVGTSYNEQFF
TRBV7-8	TRBJ2-3	CASSLASGGAGF
TRBV4-1	TRBJ2-2	CASSQVVAGGLSTGELFF
TRBV9	TRBJ2-2	CASGVGGGTGELFF
TRBV11-2	TRBJ2-5	CASSPTDRAETQYF
TRBV9	TRBJ2-5	CASSGQGAETQYF
TRBV19	TRBJ2-2	CASSQGTGELFF